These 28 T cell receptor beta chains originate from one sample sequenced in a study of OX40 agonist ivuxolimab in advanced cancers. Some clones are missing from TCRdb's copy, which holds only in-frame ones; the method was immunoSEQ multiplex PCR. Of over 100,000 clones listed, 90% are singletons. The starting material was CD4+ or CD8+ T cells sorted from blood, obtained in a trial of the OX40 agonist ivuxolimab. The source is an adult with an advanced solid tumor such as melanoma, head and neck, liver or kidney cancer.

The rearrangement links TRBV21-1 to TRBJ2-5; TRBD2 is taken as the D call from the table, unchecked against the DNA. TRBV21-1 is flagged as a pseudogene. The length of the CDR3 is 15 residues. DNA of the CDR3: TGTGCCAGCTCAACTAAGGTTTGGGAGCAGATGGCCCAGTACTTC. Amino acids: CASSTKVWEQMAQYF.

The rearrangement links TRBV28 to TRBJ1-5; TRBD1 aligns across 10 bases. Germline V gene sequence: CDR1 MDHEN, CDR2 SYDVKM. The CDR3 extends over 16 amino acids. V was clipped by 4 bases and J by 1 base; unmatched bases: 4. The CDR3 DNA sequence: TGTGCCAGCAGTTCGTGGACAGGGGGGAGCAATCAGCCCCAGCATTTT. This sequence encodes CASSSWTGGSNQPQHF. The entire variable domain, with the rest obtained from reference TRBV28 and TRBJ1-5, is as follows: DVKVTQSSRYLVKRTGEKVFLECVQDMDHENMFWYRQDPGLGLRLIYFSYDVKMKEKGDIPEGYSVSREKKERFSLILESASTNQTSMYLCASSSWTGGSNQPQHFGDGTRLSIL.

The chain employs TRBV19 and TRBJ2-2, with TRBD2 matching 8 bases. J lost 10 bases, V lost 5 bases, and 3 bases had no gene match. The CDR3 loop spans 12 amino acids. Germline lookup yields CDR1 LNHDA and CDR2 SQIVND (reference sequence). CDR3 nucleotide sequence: TGTGCCAGTAGTCTTAGCGGGGTGGAGCTGTTTTTT. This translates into CASSLSGVELFF.

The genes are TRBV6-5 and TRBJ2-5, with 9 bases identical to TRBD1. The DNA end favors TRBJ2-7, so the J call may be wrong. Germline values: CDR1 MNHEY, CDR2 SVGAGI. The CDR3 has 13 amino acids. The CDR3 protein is CASRGQGSYEQYF. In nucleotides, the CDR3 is TGTGCCAGCAGGGGACAGGGCAGCTACGAGCAGTACTTC.

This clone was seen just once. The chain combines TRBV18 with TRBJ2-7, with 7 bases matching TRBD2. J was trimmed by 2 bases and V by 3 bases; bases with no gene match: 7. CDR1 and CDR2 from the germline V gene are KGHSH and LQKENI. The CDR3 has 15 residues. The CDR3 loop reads CASSPDSGQTYEQYF. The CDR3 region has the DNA TGTGCCAGCTCACCGGATAGCGGGCAGACCTACGAGCAGTACTTC.

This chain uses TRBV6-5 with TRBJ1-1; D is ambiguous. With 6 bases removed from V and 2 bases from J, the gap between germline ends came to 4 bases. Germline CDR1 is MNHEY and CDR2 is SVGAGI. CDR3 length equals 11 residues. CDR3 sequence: CASSSNTEAFF. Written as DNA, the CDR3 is TGTGCCAGCAGCAGTAACACTGAAGCTTTCTTT.

Written as DNA, the CDR3 is TGTGCCAGCTCACTTGGACTAGGAAGCTCCTACAATGAGCAGTTCTTC. Amino acid sequence: CASSLGLGSSYNEQFF. This chain joins TRBV18 and TRBJ2-1; TRBD2 matches 7 bases. CDR3 length: 16 amino acids. The germline V gene encodes CDR1 KGHSH and CDR2 LQKENI. Unmatched junction bases numbered 6, after V lost 4 bases and J lost 0 bases.

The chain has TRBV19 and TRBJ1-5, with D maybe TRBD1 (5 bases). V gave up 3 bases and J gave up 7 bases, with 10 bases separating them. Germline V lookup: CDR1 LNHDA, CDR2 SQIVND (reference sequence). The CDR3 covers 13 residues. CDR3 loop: CASSMKGPQPQHF. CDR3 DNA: TGTGCCAGTAGTATGAAGGGGCCGCAGCCCCAGCATTTT. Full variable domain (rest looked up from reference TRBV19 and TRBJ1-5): DGGITQSPKYLFRKEGQNVTLSCEQNLNHDAMYWYRQDPGQGLRLIYYSQIVNDFQKGDIAEGYSVSREKKESFPLTVTSAQKNPTAFYLCASSMKGPQPQHFGDGTRLSIL.

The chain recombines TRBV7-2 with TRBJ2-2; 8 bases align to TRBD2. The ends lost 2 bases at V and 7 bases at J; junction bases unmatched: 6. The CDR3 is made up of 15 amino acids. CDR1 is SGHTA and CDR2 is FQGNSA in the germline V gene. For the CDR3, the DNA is TGTGCCAGCAGCTTAAGAGGGGCGGGAGGCGGGGAGCTGTTTTTT. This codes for CASSLRGAGGGELFF.

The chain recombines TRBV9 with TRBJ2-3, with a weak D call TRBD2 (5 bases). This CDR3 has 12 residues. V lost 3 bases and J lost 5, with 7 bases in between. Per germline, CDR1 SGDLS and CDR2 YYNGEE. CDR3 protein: CASSAGGDTQYF. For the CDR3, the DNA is TGTGCCAGCAGCGCTGGAGGAGATACGCAGTATTTT. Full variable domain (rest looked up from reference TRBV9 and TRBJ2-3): DSGVTQTPKHLITATGQRVTLRCSPRSGDLSVYWYQQSLDQGLQFLIQYYNGEERAKGNILERFSAQQFPDLHSELNLSSLELGDSALYFCASSAGGDTQYFGPGTRLTVL.

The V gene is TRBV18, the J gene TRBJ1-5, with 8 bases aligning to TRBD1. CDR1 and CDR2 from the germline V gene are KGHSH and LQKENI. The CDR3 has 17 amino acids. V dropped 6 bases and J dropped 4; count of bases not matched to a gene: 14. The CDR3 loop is CASSLAPTGASNQPQHF. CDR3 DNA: TGTGCCAGCTCTTTGGCACCGACAGGGGCTAGTAATCAGCCCCAGCATTTT.

The CDR3 region is CASSLGDSRGSYGYTF. CDR3 coding DNA: TGTGCCAGCAGTTTAGGGGACAGTCGCGGCTCCTATGGCTACACCTTC. The rearrangement links TRBV27 to TRBJ1-2; 7 bases line up with TRBD1. Germline assignment: CDR1 MNHEY and CDR2 SMNVEV (reference sequence). After removal of 2 bases from V and 4 bases from J, the junction contained 10 bases not matched to a gene. The CDR3 runs to 16 residues.

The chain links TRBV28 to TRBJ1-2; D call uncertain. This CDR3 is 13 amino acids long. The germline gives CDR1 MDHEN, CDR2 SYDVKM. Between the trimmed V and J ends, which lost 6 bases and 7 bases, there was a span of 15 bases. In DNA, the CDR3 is TGTGCCAGCAGCGGGGATCAGATCCCTGGCTACACCTTC. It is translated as CASSGDQIPGYTF.

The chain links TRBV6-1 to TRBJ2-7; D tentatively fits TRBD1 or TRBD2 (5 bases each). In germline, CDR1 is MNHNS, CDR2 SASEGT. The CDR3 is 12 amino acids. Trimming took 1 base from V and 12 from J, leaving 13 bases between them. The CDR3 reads CASSEGVGVRYF. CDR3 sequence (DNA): TGTGCCAGCAGTGAAGGGGTGGGGGTCCGGTACTTC.

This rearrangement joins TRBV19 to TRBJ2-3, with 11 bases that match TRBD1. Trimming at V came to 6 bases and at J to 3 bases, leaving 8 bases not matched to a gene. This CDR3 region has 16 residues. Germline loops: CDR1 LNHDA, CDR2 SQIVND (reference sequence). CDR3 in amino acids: CASSSPGTGGTDTQYF. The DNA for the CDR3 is TGTGCCAGTAGCTCTCCCGGGACAGGGGGAACAGATACGCAGTATTTT. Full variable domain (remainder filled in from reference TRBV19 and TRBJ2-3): DGGITQSPKYLFRKEGQNVTLSCEQNLNHDAMYWYRQDPGQGLRLIYYSQIVNDFQKGDIAEGYSVSREKKESFPLTVTSAQKNPTAFYLCASSSPGTGGTDTQYFGPGTRLTVL.

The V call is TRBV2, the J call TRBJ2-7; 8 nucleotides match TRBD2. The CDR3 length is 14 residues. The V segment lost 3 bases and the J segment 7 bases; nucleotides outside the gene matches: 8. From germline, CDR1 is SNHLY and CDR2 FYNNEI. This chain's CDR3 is CASSDTAGAKEQYF. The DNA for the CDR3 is TGTGCCAGCAGTGATACAGCGGGAGCTAAGGAGCAGTACTTC.

The CDR3 loop reads CASSFLDYNEQFF. CDR3 bases: TGTGCCAGCAGCTTTCTAGATTACAATGAGCAGTTCTTC. The J gene is TRBJ2-1, the V gene TRBV11-2; no clear D. The length of the CDR3 is 13 residues. The germline V gene encodes CDR1 SGHAT and CDR2 FQNNGV. With 3 bases removed from V and 4 bases from J, the gap between germline ends came to 7 bases. Together with reference TRBV11-2 and TRBJ2-1, the CDR3 gives the full variable domain: EAGVAQSPRYKIIEKRQSVAFWCNPISGHATLYWYQQILGQGPKLLIQFQNNGVVDDSQLPKDRFSAERLKGVDSTLKIQPAKLEDSAVYLCASSFLDYNEQFFGPGTRLTVL.

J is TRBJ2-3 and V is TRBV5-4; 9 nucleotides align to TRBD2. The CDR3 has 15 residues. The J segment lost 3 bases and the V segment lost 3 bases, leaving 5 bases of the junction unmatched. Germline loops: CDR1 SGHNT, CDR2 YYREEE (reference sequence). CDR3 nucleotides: TGTGCCAGCAGCTCGGCCAGCGGGAGGACAGATACGCAGTATTTT. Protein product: CASSSASGRTDTQYF.

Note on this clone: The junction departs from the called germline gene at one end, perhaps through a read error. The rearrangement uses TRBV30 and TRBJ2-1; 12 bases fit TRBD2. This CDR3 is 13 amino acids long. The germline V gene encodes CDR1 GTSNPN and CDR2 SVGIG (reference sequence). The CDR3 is CAWFGPSGRDMIF. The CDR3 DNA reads TGTGCCTGGTTTGGACCTAGCGGGAGGGATATGATCTTC.

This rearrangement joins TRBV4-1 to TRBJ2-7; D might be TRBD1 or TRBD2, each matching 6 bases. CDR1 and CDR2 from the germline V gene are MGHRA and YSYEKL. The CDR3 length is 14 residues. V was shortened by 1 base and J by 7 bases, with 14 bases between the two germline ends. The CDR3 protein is CASSQGGAGGEQYF. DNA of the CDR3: TGCGCCAGCAGCCAAGGGGGGGCCGGGGGAGAGCAGTACTTC.

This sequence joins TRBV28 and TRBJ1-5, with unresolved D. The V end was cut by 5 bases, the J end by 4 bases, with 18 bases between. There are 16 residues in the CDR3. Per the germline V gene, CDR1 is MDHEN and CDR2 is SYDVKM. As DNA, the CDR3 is TGTGCCAGCAGTGAAAGCGCCGGGTCCCGGAATCAGCCCCAGCATTTT. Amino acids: CASSESAGSRNQPQHF.

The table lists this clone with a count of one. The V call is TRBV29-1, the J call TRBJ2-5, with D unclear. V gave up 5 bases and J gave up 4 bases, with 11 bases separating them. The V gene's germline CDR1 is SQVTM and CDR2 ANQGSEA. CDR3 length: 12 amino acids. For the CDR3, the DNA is TGCAGCGTTCACACAACCCCAGAGACCCAGTACTTC. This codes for CSVHTTPETQYF.

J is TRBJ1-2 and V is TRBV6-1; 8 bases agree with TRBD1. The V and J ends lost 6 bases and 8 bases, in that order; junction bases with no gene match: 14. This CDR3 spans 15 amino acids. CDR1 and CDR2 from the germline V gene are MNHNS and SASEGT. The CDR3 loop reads CASRGDRGKIYGYTF. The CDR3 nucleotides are TGTGCCAGCAGGGGAGACAGGGGAAAAATCTACGGCTACACCTTC.

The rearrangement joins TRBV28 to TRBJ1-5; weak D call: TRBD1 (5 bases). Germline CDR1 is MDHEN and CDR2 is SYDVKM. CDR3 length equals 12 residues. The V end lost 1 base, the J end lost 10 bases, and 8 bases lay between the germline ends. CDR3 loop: CASSLSQGPQHF. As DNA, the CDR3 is TGTGCCAGCAGTTTATCTCAGGGACCCCAGCATTTT.

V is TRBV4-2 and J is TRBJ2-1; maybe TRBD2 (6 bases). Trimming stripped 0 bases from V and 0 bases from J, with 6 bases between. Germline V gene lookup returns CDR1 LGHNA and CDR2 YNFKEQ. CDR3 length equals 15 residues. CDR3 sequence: CASSQETSSYNEQFF. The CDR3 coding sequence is TGTGCCAGCAGCCAAGAGACTAGCTCCTACAATGAGCAGTTCTTC.

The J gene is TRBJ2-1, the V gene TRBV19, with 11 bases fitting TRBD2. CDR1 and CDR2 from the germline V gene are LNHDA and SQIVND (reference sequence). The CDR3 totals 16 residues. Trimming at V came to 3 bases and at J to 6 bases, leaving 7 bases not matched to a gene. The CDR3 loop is CASSIFRTSGLNEQFF. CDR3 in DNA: TGTGCCAGTAGTATTTTTAGGACTAGCGGGCTCAATGAGCAGTTCTTC.

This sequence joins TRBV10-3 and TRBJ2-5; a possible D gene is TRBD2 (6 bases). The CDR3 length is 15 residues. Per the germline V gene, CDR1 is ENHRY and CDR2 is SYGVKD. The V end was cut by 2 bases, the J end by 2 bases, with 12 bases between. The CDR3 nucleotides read TGTGCCATCAGTGAGGCCCCCGGGAGTCAAGAGACCCAGTACTTC. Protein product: CAISEAPGSQETQYF.

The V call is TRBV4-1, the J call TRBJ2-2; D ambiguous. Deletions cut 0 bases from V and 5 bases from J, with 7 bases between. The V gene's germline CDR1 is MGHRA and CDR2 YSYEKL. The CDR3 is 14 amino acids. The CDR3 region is CASSQDRVTGELFF. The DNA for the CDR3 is TGCGCCAGCAGCCAAGATCGGGTGACCGGGGAGCTGTTTTTT.